A single sample gave rise to the 5 T cell receptor beta chains below, sequenced in a study of tumor-infiltrating lymphocytes in localized non-small cell lung cancer. TCRdb keeps only in-frame clones here, not all; method: immunoSEQ multiplex PCR. The table shows approximately 17,000 clones, with approximately 68% occurring only once. The sample taken for sequencing was lung tumor tissue. The receptors come from a human donor with non-small cell lung cancer.

The J gene is TRBJ2-1, the V gene TRBV5-1; TRBD2 aligns across 8 bases. This CDR3 region has 14 residues. The germline V gene encodes CDR1 SGHRS and CDR2 YFSETQ. Germline trimming cut 2 bases from V and 9 bases from J; bases unmatched to any gene: 7. The CDR3 coding sequence is TGCGCCAGCAGCTTTAGCGGGGACCCCGTTGAGCAGTTCTTC. It encodes CASSFSGDPVEQFF.

This clone was observed a single time. CDR3 nucleotide sequence: TGTGCCAGCAGCCCCCCGGGCCCTAACACTGAAGCTTTCTTT. Translation gives CASSPPGPNTEAFF. The chain is built from TRBV7-9 and TRBJ1-1; D gene ambiguous. Germline V gene data show CDR1 as SEHNR and CDR2 as FQNEAQ (reference sequence). V was trimmed by 5 bases and J by 2 bases, leaving 12 bases between them. This CDR3 comprises 14 residues.

The V call is TRBV7-9, the J call TRBJ2-1, with 7 bases matching TRBD2. Losses at the gene ends were 2 bases for V and 7 bases for J; bases not matched to a gene: 5. This CDR3 comprises 14 residues. CDR1 and CDR2 (germline): SEHNR, FQNEAQ (reference sequence). CDR3 DNA sequence: TGTGCCAGCAGCTTAACCCTCGGGGGGAATGAGCAGTTCTTC. Translated, it gives CASSLTLGGNEQFF.

The chain is built from TRBV28 and TRBJ2-1; 8 bases match TRBD2. CDR1 is MDHEN, CDR2 SYDVKM, per germline. This CDR3 contains 15 residues. With V trimmed by 6 bases and J by 2 bases, 6 bases remained unmatched. The CDR3 DNA reads as TGTGCCAGCAGCCCACCGGGACTAGCCTACAATGAGCAGTTCTTC. Its protein is CASSPPGLAYNEQFF.

The chain recombines TRBV5-4 with TRBJ1-5, with D perhaps matching TRBD1 (5 bases). The CDR3 has 14 residues. Looked up from germline, CDR1 is SGHNT and CDR2 is YYREEE (reference sequence). V was clipped by 1 base and J by 6 bases, with 11 bases between them. CDR3 coding DNA: TGTGCCAGCAGCTTGTGGGGGGGAAGTCAGCCCCAGCATTTT. It yields the protein CASSLWGGSQPQHF.